This T cell receptor beta chain was captured by sequencing in a study of OX40 agonist ivuxolimab in advanced cancers. General study findings and limits: The authors also found low normalized T-cell clonal expansion in some nonresponders. Expanded clones tended on average to be more numerous among CD8+ T cells than CD4+.

Assay: immunoSEQ multiplex PCR; the TCRdb copy retains only in-frame clones and omits some. This table has 40,000 to 60,000 clones, about four fifths appearing once. CDR1 is MDHEN, CDR2 SYDVKM, per germline. V was cut by 10 bases and J by 0 bases, with 15 bases left in between. The CDR3 contains 14 residues. This clone was detected only a few times. Its antigen is unidentified. The material was CD4+ or CD8+ T cells sorted from blood, obtained in a trial of the OX40 agonist ivuxolimab. The sequence derives from an adult with an advanced solid tumor such as melanoma, head and neck, liver or kidney cancer. V is TRBV28 and J is TRBJ1-2; tentatively, D is TRBD1 (6 bases). CDR3 loop: CAIRRGEANYGYTF. In DNA form, the CDR3 reads TGTGCCATCCGGAGGGGGGAAGCTAACTATGGCTACACCTTC.